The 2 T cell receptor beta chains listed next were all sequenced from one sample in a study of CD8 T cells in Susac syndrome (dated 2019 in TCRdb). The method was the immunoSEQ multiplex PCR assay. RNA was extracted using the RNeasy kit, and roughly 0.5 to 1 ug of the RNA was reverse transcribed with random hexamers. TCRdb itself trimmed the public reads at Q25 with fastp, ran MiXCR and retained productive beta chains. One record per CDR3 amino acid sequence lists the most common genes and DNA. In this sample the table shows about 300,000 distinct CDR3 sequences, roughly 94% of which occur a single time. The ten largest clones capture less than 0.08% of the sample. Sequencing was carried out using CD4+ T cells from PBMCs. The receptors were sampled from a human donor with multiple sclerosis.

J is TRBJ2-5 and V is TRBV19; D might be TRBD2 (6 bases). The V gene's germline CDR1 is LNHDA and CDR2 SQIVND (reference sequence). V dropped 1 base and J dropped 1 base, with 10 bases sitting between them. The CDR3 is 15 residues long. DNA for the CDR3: TGTGCCAGTAGTATAGGCGGGGACGGCCAAGAGACCCAGTACTTC. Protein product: CASSIGGDGQETQYF.

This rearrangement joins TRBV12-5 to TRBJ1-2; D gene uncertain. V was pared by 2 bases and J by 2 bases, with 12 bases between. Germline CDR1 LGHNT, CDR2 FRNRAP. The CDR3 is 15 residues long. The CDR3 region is CASGLSTLPNYGYTF. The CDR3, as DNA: TGTGCTAGTGGTTTGTCGACCCTACCCAACTATGGCTACACCTTC. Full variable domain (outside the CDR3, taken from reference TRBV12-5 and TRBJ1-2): DARVTQTPRHKVTEMGQEVTMRCQPILGHNTVFWYRQTMMQGLELLAYFRNRAPLDDSGMPKDRFSAEMPDATLATLKIQPSEPRDSAVYFCASGLSTLPNYGYTFGSGTRLTVV.